This T cell receptor beta chain was obtained from a study of shared clonotypes between healthy human individuals (dated by TCRdb to 2019 to 2021). About the investigation overall: A couple of women and a few men aged 18 to 49 years were included in the cohort. Different laboratories and diverse techniques were used to prepare libraries and sequence TCR repertoires, to increase sequencing depth and limit assay-specific biases. Blood TCR repertoires of roughly five healthy adults were deeply sequenced to estimate repertoire size and the extent of clonotype sharing between individuals. Each donor's leukapheresis produced roughly between about 0.8 and 10 billion PBMCs. The paper as a whole reports these results and caveats: Pairwise subsampling led to the expectation that sequencing depth would affect the degree of clonotype sharing among donors. Sampling was restricted to blood, and TCR repertoires in tissue are likely to differ from TCR repertoires in blood. Because the study included only a small number of donors, the genetic and exposure-history diversity represented was limited.

This clone was detected once. This receptor's antigen is unknown. Within one base of it there is no much larger clone, and no base qualities were kept. TCR CDR3 regions were amplified from genomic DNA by multiplex PCR using the deep immunoSEQ assay. For each cell subset, the extracted genomic DNA was distributed evenly across all wells of several immunoSEQ 96-well plates, and each plate served as one replicate. For unsorted PBMC, 250 to 300 ng genomic DNA, equal to 25,000 to 35,000 T cell genomes, was loaded into each replicate PCR. Unsorted PBMC genomic DNA was sequenced across ten immunoSEQ deep assay plates. The purified libraries were quantified using a Qubit 3.0 fluorometer, sized with a Bioanalyzer 2100, and then quantified again using the KAPA Library Quantification kit. Every immunoSEQ 96-well plate was sequenced on a separate single-read 150-cycle Illumina NextSeq 550 flow cell. The authors processed their data as follows. The immunoSEQ output contained only junctional sequences without quality scores, so filtering could not match that applied to full-length reads. To assign V/J genes and CDR3, sequences were annotated using PyIR, a Python wrapper for IgBLAST v1.9, with IMGT germline references. Reads were removed for weak V/J assignments (E-value above 1e-6), missing CDR3, stop codons, out-of-frame junctions, or ambiguous translated residues. V3J clonotypes were defined as sequences sharing an identical inferred V gene, J gene, and CDR3 amino acid sequence. The percentage overlap between two repertoires was calculated by dividing the number of shared unique clonotypes by the size of the smaller repertoire. Repertoire richness was assessed with RTK rarefaction, the Chao1 estimator, and Recon v2.1 estimates of unobserved clonotypes. In TCRdb, the immuneACCESS table is reduced to in-frame sequences with V and J assigned. These tables do not hold every clone; where another copy was compared, an unresolved V gene accounts for under half, and the others remain unexplained. The DNA gave D and trimming, while V, J and clone size come from that table. Present in this sample are about 560,000 clones, roughly 79% of which were seen just once. The ten most abundant clones make up 9.5% to 15% of the sample.

The donors were healthy, HIV-negative adults who had no recently reported acute infections or vaccinations. Every donor was a Caucasian adult living in Nashville, Tennessee, USA. For unsorted samples, 75 million to 90 million PBMCs were counted and genomic DNA was extracted with the QIAamp DNA Blood Mini kit. After blood collection by leukapheresis, PBMCs were isolated using Ficoll-Histopaque density gradient centrifugation and then cryopreserved in the vapor phase of liquid nitrogen. There are 15 amino acids in the CDR3, from cysteine to phenylalanine inclusive. The CDR3 DNA has 45 bases and is translated from base 1. From a lookup of the germline V gene (reference sequence), CDR1 and CDR2 are LNHDA and SQIVND. Trimming takes 5 bases from V and 5 bases from J, and the germline ends sit 18 bases apart.

This receptor was taken from a woman aged 40-49 years in good health. Some clones in this sample may be carry-over from other donors' samples. The sequenced sample was PBMCs. The chain links TRBV19 with TRBJ2-5; matching of 6 bases hints at TRBD2 as the D gene. The sequenced DNA is TGTGCCAGTAGTCTGTCTAGCGCTGCCCCGGAGACCCAGTACTTC. Its coded protein is CASSLSSAAPETQYF.